These T cell receptor beta chains were read from a single sample in a study of monozygotic twins with inflammatory bowel disease. TCRdb re-called the 5' RACE reads; one entry per CDR3 protein, DNA not given. The sample has roughly 330,000 distinct CDR3 sequences. The source material was blood. The receptors derive from a human donor with ulcerative colitis or Crohn's disease, or a healthy co-twin of an affected twin (not recorded which). Each CDR3 is given with its conserved first and last residue. Fields, in order: CDR3 length, J gene, V gene, CDR3 protein.

13 TRBJ2-7 TRBV7-2 CASSLIGEREQYF
17 TRBJ2-3 TRBV20-1 CSARDWDRGRGTDTQYF
16 TRBJ2-3 TRBV25-1 CASSEYRAGGREEQYF
13 TRBJ2-7 TRBV18 CASSLDQGYEQYF
14 TRBJ1-1 TRBV5-5 CASRDWTVRTEAFF
15 TRBJ1-2 TRBV12-3/TRBV12-4 CASSLRLQGSDGYTF
16 TRBJ1-6 TRBV20-1 CSAPGTGDPLVSPLHF
11 TRBJ2-5 TRBV20-1 CSGLVQETQYF
14 TRBJ2-2 TRBV27 CASRVAGGAGELFF
13 TRBJ1-5 TRBV19 CANSTGTGGPQHF
13 TRBJ2-5 TRBV12-3/TRBV12-4 CASGGGLSETQYF
14 TRBJ1-1 TRBV4-1 CASSQQGLNTEAFF
13 TRBJ1-5 TRBV6-5 CASRDRGNQPQHF
15 TRBJ1-1 TRBV6-5 CASSYSGGAGTEAFF
17 TRBJ2-2 TRBV5-1 CASSLNPNGANTGELFF
16 TRBJ2-4 TRBV4-3 CASSQVLSGTKNIQYF
14 TRBJ1-5 TRBV3-1 CASSQDRSNQPQHF
11 TRBJ1-2 TRBV4-2 CASSVSSGYTF
13 TRBJ1-1 TRBV29-1 CSVATGINTEAFF
11 TRBJ2-7 TRBV20-1 CSVPQTYEQYF
14 TRBJ2-1 TRBV28 CASSLGQGKEEQFF
14 TRBJ2-7 TRBV5-1 CASSLGQRVSEQNF
14 TRBJ2-5 TRBV29-1 CSVDNRDGRETQYF
15 TRBJ2-2 TRBV12-3/TRBV12-4 CASSFLTGSTGELFF
16 TRBJ2-5 TRBV4-1 CASSQEAGRADETQYF
13 TRBJ1-4 TRBV20-1 CSAQPAANEKLFF
13 TRBJ1-2 TRBV5-1 CASSLVKNYGYTF
15 TRBJ2-1 TRBV7-2 CASSLEAGGSVEQFF
13 TRBJ1-5 TRBV4-1 CASSQEPNQPQHF
14 TRBJ2-7 TRBV5-1 CASSLEGTGYEQYF
13 TRBJ1-2 TRBV6-5 CACRPGGNYGYTF
15 TRBJ2-2 TRBV5-1 CASSWGGQKAGELFF
15 TRBJ2-2 TRBV6-1 CASSESGRLTGELFF
14 TRBJ1-1 TRBV20-1 CSAVPDLQDTEAFF
16 TRBJ2-1 TRBV14 CASSQGGRGRRNEQFF
14 TRBJ1-1 TRBV6-1 CASSGPLQNTEAFF
15 TRBJ2-2 TRBV4-1 CASSQRETYTGELFF
16 TRBJ2-3 TRBV5-1 CASSLSRPGLTDTQYF
12 TRBJ2-7 TRBV7-2 CASSHNFGEQYF
14 TRBJ2-7 TRBV12-3/TRBV12-4 CASSFSGISYEQYF
17 TRBJ2-1 TRBV11-2 CASSSVSSGILYNEQFF
14 TRBJ2-2 TRBV10-3 CATLGTGTAGELFF
13 TRBJ1-1 TRBV2 CASSETRNTEAFF
14 TRBJ2-3 TRBV7-2 CASSARTGTDTQYF
14 TRBJ1-4 TRBV20-1 CSARDRRTNEKLFF
15 TRBJ1-5 TRBV20-1 CSALRGRAGNQPQHF
15 TRBJ2-2 TRBV7-7 CASSPGLANTGELFF
12 TRBJ2-3 TRBV4-1 CASSLPRDTQYF